The following is a TCR beta chain sequence with its context. These data are taken from a study of shared clonotypes between healthy human individuals. Trimming cost V 9 bases and J 15 bases, with 24 bases left between them. The germline gives CDR1 MDHEN, CDR2 SYDVKM. CDR3 length: 13 amino acids. Assay runs were performed at deep level. Profiled with immunoSEQ multiplex PCR; TCRdb holds only in-frame clones, not every one. The data show approximately 2.5 million clones, 93% seen once. The TCR comes from a young man in good health. Some clones in this sample may be carry-over from other donors' samples. Sequences were obtained from naive CD4+ T cells from PBMCs. Subset described: CD45RA+ positively selected. This chain uses TRBV28 with TRBJ2-4; D gene uncertain. The CDR3 nucleotides are TGTGCCAGTCGACTCCGAGGTGGCCAAAGGCGGTACTTC. As protein: CASRLRGGQRRYF.